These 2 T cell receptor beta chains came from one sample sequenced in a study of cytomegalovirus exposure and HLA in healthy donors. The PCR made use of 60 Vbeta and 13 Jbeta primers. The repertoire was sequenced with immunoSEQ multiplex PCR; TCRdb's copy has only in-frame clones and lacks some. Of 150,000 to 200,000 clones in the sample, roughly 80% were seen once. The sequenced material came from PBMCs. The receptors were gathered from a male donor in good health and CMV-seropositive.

CDR3 DNA sequence: TGTGCCAGCAGCTGGAAAACGGGGCAGTTCTTC. It translates to CASSWKTGQFF. The chain employs TRBV7-2 and TRBJ2-1; D is ambiguous. The V gene lost 4 bases and the J gene lost 12 bases, with 10 bases spanning the gap. CDR3 size: 11 residues. Looked up from germline, CDR1 is SGHTA and CDR2 is FQGNSA. Full variable domain (outside the CDR3, taken from reference TRBV7-2 and TRBJ2-1): GAGVSQSPSNKVTEKGKDVELRCDPISGHTALYWYRQSLGQGLEFLIYFQGNSAPDKSGLPSDRFSAERTGGSVSTLTIQRTQQEDSAVYLCASSWKTGQFFGPGTRLTVL.

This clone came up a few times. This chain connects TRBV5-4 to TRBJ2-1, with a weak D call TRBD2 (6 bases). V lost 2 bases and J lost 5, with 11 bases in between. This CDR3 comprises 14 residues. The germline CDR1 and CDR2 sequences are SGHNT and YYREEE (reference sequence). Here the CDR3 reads CASSFRDFNNEQFF. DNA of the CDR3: TGTGCCAGCAGCTTTCGGGACTTCAACAATGAGCAGTTCTTC.